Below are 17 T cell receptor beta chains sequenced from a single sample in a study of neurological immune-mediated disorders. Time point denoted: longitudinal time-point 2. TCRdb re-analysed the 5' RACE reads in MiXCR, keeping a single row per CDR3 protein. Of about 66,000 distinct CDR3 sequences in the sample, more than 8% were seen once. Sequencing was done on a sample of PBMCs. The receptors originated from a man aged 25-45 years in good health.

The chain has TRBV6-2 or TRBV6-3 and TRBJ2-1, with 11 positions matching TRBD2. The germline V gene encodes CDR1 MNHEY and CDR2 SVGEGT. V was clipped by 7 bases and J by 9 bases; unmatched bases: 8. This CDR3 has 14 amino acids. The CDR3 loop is CASIYGLAGVEQFF. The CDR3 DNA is TGTGCCAGCATTTATGGACTAGCGGGTGTTGAGCAGTTCTTC.

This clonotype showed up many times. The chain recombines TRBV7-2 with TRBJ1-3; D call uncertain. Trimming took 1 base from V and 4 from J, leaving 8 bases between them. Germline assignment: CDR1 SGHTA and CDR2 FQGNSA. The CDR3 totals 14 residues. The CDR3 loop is CASSLGLSGNTIYF. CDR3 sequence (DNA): TGTGCCAGCAGCTTAGGGTTGAGCGGAAACACCATATATTTT. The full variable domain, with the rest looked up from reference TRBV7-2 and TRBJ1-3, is GAGVSQSPSNKVTEKGKDVELRCDPISGHTALYWYRQSLGQGLEFLIYFQGNSAPDKSGLPSDRFSAERTGGSVSTLTIQRTQQEDSAVYLCASSLGLSGNTIYFGEGSWLTVV.

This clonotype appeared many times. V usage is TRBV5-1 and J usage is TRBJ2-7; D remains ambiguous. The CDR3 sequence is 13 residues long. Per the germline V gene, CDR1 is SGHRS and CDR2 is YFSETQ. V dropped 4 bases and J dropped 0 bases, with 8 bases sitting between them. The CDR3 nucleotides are TGCGCCAGCAGCCCGCAGAACTCCTACGAGCAGTACTTC. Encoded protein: CASSPQNSYEQYF.

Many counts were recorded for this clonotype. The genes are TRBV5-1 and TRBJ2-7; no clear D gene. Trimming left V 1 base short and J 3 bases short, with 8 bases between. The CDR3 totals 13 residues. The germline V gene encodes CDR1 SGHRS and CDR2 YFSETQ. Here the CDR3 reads CASSLSSFYEQYF. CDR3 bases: TGCGCCAGCAGCTTGAGTAGCTTCTACGAGCAGTACTTC. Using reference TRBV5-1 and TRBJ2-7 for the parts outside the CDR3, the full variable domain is KAGVTQTPRYLIKTRGQQVTLSCSPISGHRSVSWYQQTPGQGLQFLFEYFSETQRNKGNFPGRFSGRQFSNSRSEMNVSTLELGDSALYLCASSLSSFYEQYFGPGTRLTVT.

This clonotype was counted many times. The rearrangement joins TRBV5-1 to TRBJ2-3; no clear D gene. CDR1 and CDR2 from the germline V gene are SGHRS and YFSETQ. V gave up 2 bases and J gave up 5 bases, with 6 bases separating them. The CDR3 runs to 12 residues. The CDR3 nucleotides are TGCGCCAGCAGCTTAGTGGTAGATACGCAGTATTTT. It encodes CASSLVVDTQYF. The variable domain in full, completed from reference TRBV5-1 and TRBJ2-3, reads KAGVTQTPRYLIKTRGQQVTLSCSPISGHRSVSWYQQTPGQGLQFLFEYFSETQRNKGNFPGRFSGRQFSNSRSEMNVSTLELGDSALYLCASSLVVDTQYFGPGTRLTVL.

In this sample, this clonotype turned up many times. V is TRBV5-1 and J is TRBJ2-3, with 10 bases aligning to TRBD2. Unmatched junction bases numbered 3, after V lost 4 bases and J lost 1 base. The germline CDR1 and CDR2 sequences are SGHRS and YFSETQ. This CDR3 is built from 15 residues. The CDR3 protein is CASSTLAGGTDTQYF. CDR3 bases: TGCGCCAGCAGCACCCTAGCGGGAGGCACAGATACGCAGTATTTT.

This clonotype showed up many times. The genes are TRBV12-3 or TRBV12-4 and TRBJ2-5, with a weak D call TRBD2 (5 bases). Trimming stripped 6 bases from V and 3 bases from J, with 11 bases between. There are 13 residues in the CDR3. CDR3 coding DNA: TGTGCCAGCAGGACGGACTCCAAAGAGACCCAGTACTTC. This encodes CASRTDSKETQYF.

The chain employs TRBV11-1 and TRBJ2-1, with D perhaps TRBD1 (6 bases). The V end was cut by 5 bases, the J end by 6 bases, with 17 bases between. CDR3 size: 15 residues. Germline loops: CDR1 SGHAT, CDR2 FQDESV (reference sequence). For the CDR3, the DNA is TGTGCCAGCAGCCCCCCCATACAGGGATTCAATGAGCAGTTCTTC. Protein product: CASSPPIQGFNEQFF.

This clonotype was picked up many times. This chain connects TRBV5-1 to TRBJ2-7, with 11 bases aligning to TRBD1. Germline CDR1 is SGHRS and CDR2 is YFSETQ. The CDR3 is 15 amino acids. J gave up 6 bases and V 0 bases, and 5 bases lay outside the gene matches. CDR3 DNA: TGCGCCAGCAGCTTGGAGGGACAGGGGGGTCTCGAGCAGTACTTC. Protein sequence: CASSLEGQGGLEQYF.

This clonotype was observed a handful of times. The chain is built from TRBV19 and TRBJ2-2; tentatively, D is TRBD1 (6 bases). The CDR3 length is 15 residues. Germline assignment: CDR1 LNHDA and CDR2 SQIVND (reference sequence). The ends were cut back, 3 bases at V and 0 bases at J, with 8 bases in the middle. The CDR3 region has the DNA TGTGCCAGTAGTATGCCAGGGGCGAACACCGGGGAGCTGTTTTTT. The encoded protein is CASSMPGANTGELFF. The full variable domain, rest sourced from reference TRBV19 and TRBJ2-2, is DGGITQSPKYLFRKEGQNVTLSCEQNLNHDAMYWYRQDPGQGLRLIYYSQIVNDFQKGDIAEGYSVSREKKESFPLTVTSAQKNPTAFYLCASSMPGANTGELFFGEGSRLTVL.

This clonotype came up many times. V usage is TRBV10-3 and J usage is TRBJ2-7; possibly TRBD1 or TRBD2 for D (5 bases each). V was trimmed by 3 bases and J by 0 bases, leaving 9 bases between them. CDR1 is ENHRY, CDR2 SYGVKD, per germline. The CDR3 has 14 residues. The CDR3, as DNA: TGTGCCATCAGTGAAGGTGGGGGCTCCTACGAGCAGTACTTC. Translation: CAISEGGGSYEQYF.

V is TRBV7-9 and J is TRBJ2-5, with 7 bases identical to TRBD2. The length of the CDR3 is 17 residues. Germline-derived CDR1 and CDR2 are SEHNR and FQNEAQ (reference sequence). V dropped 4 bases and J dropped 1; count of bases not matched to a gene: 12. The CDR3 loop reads CASSSSSSGGFQETQYF. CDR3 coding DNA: TGTGCCAGCAGCTCGTCCTCTAGCGGAGGTTTCCAAGAGACCCAGTACTTC.

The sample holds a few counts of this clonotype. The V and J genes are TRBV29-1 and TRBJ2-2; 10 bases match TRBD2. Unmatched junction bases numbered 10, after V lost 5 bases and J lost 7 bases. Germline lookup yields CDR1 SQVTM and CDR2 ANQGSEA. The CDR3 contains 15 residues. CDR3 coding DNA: TGCAGCGTTAGAACTAGCGGGGACACGGGCGGGGAGCTGTTTTTT. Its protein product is CSVRTSGDTGGELFF.

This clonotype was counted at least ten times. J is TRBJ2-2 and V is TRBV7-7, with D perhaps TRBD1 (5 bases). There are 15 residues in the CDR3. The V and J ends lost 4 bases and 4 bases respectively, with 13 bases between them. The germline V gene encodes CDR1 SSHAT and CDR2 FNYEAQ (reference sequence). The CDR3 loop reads CASSSRVGATGELFF. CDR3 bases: TGTGCCAGCAGCTCACGCGTTGGGGCCACCGGGGAGCTGTTTTTT. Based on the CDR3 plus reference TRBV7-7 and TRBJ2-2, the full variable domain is GAGVSQSPRYKVTKRGQDVTLRCDPISSHATLYWYQQALGQGPEFLTYFNYEAQPDKSGLPSDRFSAERPEGSISTLTIQRTEQRDSAMYRCASSSRVGATGELFFGEGSRLTVL.

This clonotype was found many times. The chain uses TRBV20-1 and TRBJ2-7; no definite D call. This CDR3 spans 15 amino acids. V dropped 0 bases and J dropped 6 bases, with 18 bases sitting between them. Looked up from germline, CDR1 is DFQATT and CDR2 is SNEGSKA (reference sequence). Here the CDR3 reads CSARDLALDHAEQYF. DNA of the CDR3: TGCAGTGCTAGAGATCTGGCGCTAGACCATGCCGAGCAGTACTTC.

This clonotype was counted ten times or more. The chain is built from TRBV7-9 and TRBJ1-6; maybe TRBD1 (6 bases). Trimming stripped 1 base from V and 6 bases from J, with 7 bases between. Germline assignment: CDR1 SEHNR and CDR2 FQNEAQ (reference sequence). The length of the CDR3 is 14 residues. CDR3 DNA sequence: TGTGCCAGCAGCTTAGACAGGGCTAATTCACCCCTCCACTTT. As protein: CASSLDRANSPLHF.

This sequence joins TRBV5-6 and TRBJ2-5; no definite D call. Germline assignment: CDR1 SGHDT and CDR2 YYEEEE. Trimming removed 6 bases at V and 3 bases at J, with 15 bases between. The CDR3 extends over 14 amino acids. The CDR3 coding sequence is TGTGCCAGCACTCGATTAGCAGAAAAAGAGACCCAGTACTTC. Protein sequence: CASTRLAEKETQYF.